This T cell receptor (beta chain) is drawn from a study of shared clonotypes between healthy human individuals. Study background: The donors, two women and a few men, were aged 18 to 49.

The CDR3 contains 14 residues. Germline V gene sequence: CDR1 SGDLS, CDR2 YYNGEE. V was cut by 3 bases and J by 2 bases, with 11 bases left in between. Notes on the study in general: Across subsets, estimated richness was generally greater for naive than for memory populations. When naive CD4 clonotypes were compared across several donors, approximately 4.9% were shared.

Worth noting for this clone: What it binds is not known.

The repertoire was sequenced with immunoSEQ multiplex PCR; TCRdb's copy has only in-frame clones and lacks some. The data show some 2 million clones, 95% seen once. The chain uses TRBV9 and TRBJ2-5; tentatively, D is TRBD2 (7 bases). The TCR comes from a man younger than 35 in good health. The sample taken for sequencing was naive CD4+ T cells sorted from blood. Documented subset: CD45RA+ positively selected. DNA of the CDR3: TGTGCCAGCAGCGAGGAGGGGGGGCAAGAGACCCAGTACTTC. The encoded protein is CASSEEGGQETQYF.